A single sample is the source of the 7 T cell receptor beta chains below, sequenced in a study of CD8 T cells in Susac syndrome. Random-hexamer reverse transcription was applied to about 0.45 to 1 ug RNA. TCRdb reprocessed the immunoSEQ multiplex PCR reads with MiXCR, giving one entry per CDR3 protein. The repertoire consists of about 190,000 distinct CDR3 sequences, with 95% occurring once and the leading ten covering more than 0.08%. Sequences were obtained from CD4+ T cells from PBMCs. The receptor set was obtained from a human donor with Susac syndrome.

The chain has TRBV20-1 and TRBJ1-5; D is unclear. V was clipped by 3 bases and J by 7 bases, with 7 bases between them. The germline V gene encodes CDR1 DFQATT and CDR2 SNEGSKA (reference sequence). The CDR3 covers 11 residues. In nucleotides, the CDR3 is TGCAGTGCTAGTGATGGCCAGCCCCAGCATTTT. Its translation: CSASDGQPQHF.

V gene TRBV18 combines with J gene TRBJ1-3, with D uncertain. Germline CDR1 and CDR2: KGHSH and LQKENI. This CDR3 has 15 residues. Between the trimmed V and J ends, which lost 2 bases and 0 bases, there was a span of 8 bases. CDR3 coding DNA: TGTGCCAGCTCACCAGCCCCCATCTCTGGAAACACCATATATTTT. It codes for CASSPAPISGNTIYF.

The chain joins TRBV4-1 to TRBJ1-6, with D tentatively TRBD1 (5 bases). V lost 0 bases, J lost 7 bases, and 16 bases lay in between. The CDR3 is 17 residues long. Germline CDR1 MGHRA, CDR2 YSYEKL. CDR3 sequence: CASSQEDFRVANSPLHF. The CDR3 bases are TGCGCCAGCAGCCAAGAGGACTTCAGGGTGGCAAATTCACCCCTCCACTTT.

The genes are TRBV12-3 or TRBV12-4 and TRBJ1-2, with D unclear. This CDR3 is built from 13 residues. The ends were cut back, 3 bases at V and 7 bases at J, with 12 bases in the middle. The CDR3 reads CASSFSRARGYTF. The CDR3 DNA reads as TGTGCCAGCAGTTTCAGTAGGGCTCGTGGCTACACCTTC.

CDR3 bases: TGCAGCGTTATTGTAGCGGGGGGGGAGACCCAGTACTTC. Its translation is CSVIVAGGETQYF. V is TRBV29-1 and J is TRBJ2-5, with 11 bases lining up with TRBD2. Trimming removed 5 bases from V and 5 bases from J; junction bases left unmatched: 4. CDR1 and CDR2 from the germline V gene are SQVTM and ANQGSEA. This CDR3 is built from 13 residues.

The genes are TRBV6-5 and TRBJ2-1, with D hard to call. The CDR3 extends over 13 amino acids. Looked up from germline, CDR1 is MNHEY and CDR2 is SVGAGI. V was cut by 9 bases and J by 1 base, with 10 bases left in between. CDR3 residues: CASRAKSYNEQFF. CDR3 bases: TGTGCCAGTCGAGCTAAGTCCTACAATGAGCAGTTCTTC.

The chain has TRBV20-1 and TRBJ2-5; 7 nucleotides match TRBD1. The CDR3 has 17 amino acids. V gave up 3 bases and J gave up 2 bases; unmatched junction bases: 15. The germline CDR1 and CDR2 sequences are DFQATT and SNEGSKA (reference sequence). In DNA form, the CDR3 reads TGCAGTGCTAGGATTTCATTATCTACAGGGGAACAAGAGACCCAGTACTTC. This encodes CSARISLSTGEQETQYF.